This TCR beta chain was found in a study of control samples from healthy donors and cancer patients. Only in-frame clones appear in the TCRdb table, and some are missing; sequencing was by immunoSEQ multiplex PCR. The data contain 110,000 to 150,000 clones, approximately 91% of them singletons. The V segment lost 0 bases and the J segment 8 bases; nucleotides outside the gene matches: 4. CDR1 is MGHDK, CDR2 SYGVNS, per germline. The CDR3 totals 14 residues. Sequencing used blood. The chain uses TRBV25-1 and TRBJ1-2; 9 bases fit TRBD1. The receptor was isolated from a woman in her 30s in good health. DNA of the CDR3: TGTGCCAGCAGTGAATATCGGGACAGGGACGGCTACACCTTC. Translating gives CASSEYRDRDGYTF.